A selection of T cell receptor beta chains follows, all from one sample in a study of long-term antiretroviral therapy in people with HIV. Method: immunoSEQ multiplex PCR; TCRdb's copy keeps in-frame clones and lacks some. The repertoire holds about 21,000 clones, with about 85% as singletons. Sequences were derived from unsorted PBMCs, sampled 1.9 years after starting antiretroviral therapy. The source of these receptors is a woman in her forties or fifties with HIV. Both conserved end residues are part of each CDR3. Fields, in order: V gene, D gene, J gene, clone size, CDR3 protein, CDR3 DNA. The D gene is left open where the match is weak. Not all rows give a size; the values are once, few, many and, for expanded clones, a class.

>TRBV29-1|.|TRBJ1-1|.
CSVDGIGNTEAFF
TGCAGCGTTGATGGGATTGGGAACACTGAAGCTTTCTTT
>TRBV4-1|.|TRBJ2-4|.
CASSQDPGRGFGVAKNIQYF
TGCGCCAGCAGCCAAGACCCGGGCCGAGGATTCGGGGTAGCCAAAAACATTCAGTACTTC
>TRBV4-2|TRBD1|TRBJ2-7|few
CASSHPTGKGEQYF
TGTGCCAGCAGCCACCCGACAGGGAAGGGCGAGCAGTACTTC
>TRBV7-8|.|TRBJ1-1|.
CASSLLRTGNSEAFF
TGTGCCAGCAGCTTACTTCGGACGGGGAACTCTGAAGCTTTCTTT
>TRBV30|.|TRBJ1-1|.
CAWSPGGGNTEAFF
TGTGCCTGGAGTCCCGGGGGAGGGAACACTGAAGCTTTCTTT
>TRBV4-1|.|TRBJ2-7|.
CASIVAGYEQYF
TGCGCCAGCATCGTGGCTGGATACGAGCAGTACTTC
>TRBV7-2|.|TRBJ2-7|few
CASSPPRTASYEQYF
TGTGCCAGCAGCCCCCCAAGGACAGCCAGCTACGAGCAGTACTTC
>TRBV10-3|TRBD1|TRBJ2-1|.
CAISGQGQSYNEQFF
TGTGCCATCAGTGGACAGGGACAGAGCTACAATGAGCAGTTCTTC
>TRBV2|.|TRBJ1-5|.
CASSEEGSGQPQHF
TGTGCCAGCAGTGAGGAGGGGAGCGGTCAGCCCCAGCATTTT
>TRBV5-6|TRBD1|TRBJ1-1|.
CASHFRQGRYTEAFF
TGTGCCAGCCACTTCAGACAGGGAAGGTACACTGAAGCTTTCTTT
>TRBV28|.|TRBJ1-6|.
CASSYLYGGRGNSPLHF
TGTGCCAGCAGTTACCTATACGGAGGCAGGGGTAATTCACCCCTCCACTTT